The 25 T cell receptor beta chains listed next were all sequenced from one sample in a study of T cells in Graves' hyperthyroidism and ophthalmopathy (dated 2019 in TCRdb). The library was obtained by multiplex PCR. TCRdb records Illumina HiSeq 2000 as the sequencer. TCR beta CDR3 regions were amplified from RNA transcripts. A first-round RT-PCR of the TCR CDR3 used the HTBI primer set with the Qiagen OneStep RT-PCR kit. The public reads were reprocessed in TCRdb via fastp at Q25 and MiXCR, keeping in-frame beta chains. Rows matching on CDR3 protein sequence are summarized as one entry with the most common DNA and genes. The sample records under 350,000 distinct CDR3 sequences, roughly 13% of which are singletons. In total, the top ten clones hold roughly 8.2% of the sample. Sample: blood. These receptor sequences come from a woman in her 40s with Graves' hyperthyroidism.

This clonotype was counted between two and nine times. V gene TRBV29-1 combines with J gene TRBJ1-2; a possible D gene is TRBD1 (6 bases). The length of the CDR3 is 13 residues. The V gene's germline CDR1 is SQVTM and CDR2 ANQGSEA. The V end lost 4 bases, the J end lost 6 bases, and 15 bases lay between the germline ends. CDR3 sequence reads: CSVGVSGVDGYTF. The CDR3 DNA follows: TGCAGCGTTGGGGTATCAGGGGTGGATGGCTACACCTTC.

The chain is built from TRBV28 and TRBJ2-6; 9 bases line up with TRBD1. This CDR3 comprises 16 residues. J lost 0 bases, V lost 8 bases, and 5 bases had no gene match. Germline loops: CDR1 MDHEN, CDR2 SYDVKM. The CDR3 bases are TGTGCCAGCCACACAGGGGGCGTCTCTGGGGCCAACGTCCTGACTTTC. Protein sequence: CASHTGGVSGANVLTF. The full variable domain, in which reference TRBV28 and TRBJ2-6 provide the parts outside the CDR3, is DVKVTQSSRYLVKRTGEKVFLECVQDMDHENMFWYRQDPGLGLRLIYFSYDVKMKEKGDIPEGYSVSREKKERFSLILESASTNQTSMYLCASHTGGVSGANVLTFGAGSRLTVL.

The sample holds a few counts of this clonotype. This chain uses TRBV24-1 with TRBJ2-3, with TRBD1 matching 8 bases. V shed 5 bases and J 3 bases; nucleotides not matched to a gene: 12. Germline loops: CDR1 KGHDR, CDR2 SFDVKD. The CDR3 is 17 amino acids. The CDR3 sequence: CATSGGLRDRLTDTQYF. The CDR3 nucleotides are TGTGCCACCAGTGGTGGGCTCCGGGACAGGCTGACAGATACGCAGTATTTT.

This clonotype was seen repeatedly, ten times or more. The chain joins TRBV7-8 to TRBJ1-1, with 7 bases matching TRBD1. V lost 3 bases and J lost 0; bases outside the gene matches: 10. Germline loops: CDR1 SGHVS, CDR2 FQNEAQ. The CDR3 spans 17 residues. The CDR3 sequence is CASSFNGLDRLNTEAFF. The CDR3 DNA sequence: TGTGCCAGCAGCTTCAACGGGCTGGACAGGCTGAACACTGAAGCTTTCTTT.

The table lists this clonotype with many counts. The chain recombines TRBV28 with TRBJ1-4; 9 nucleotides agree with TRBD1. Germline loops: CDR1 MDHEN, CDR2 SYDVKM. The V and J ends lost 7 bases and 7 bases, in that order; junction bases with no gene match: 16. This CDR3 comprises 17 residues. The CDR3 spells CASNPHGTGNIIEKLFF. CDR3 bases: TGTGCCAGCAACCCCCACGGGACAGGGAACATTATTGAAAAACTGTTTTTT.

The V call is TRBV5-6, the J call TRBJ2-1, with TRBD2 as a possible D gene (7 bases). This CDR3 region has 14 residues. V was pared by 7 bases and J by 4 bases, with 15 bases between. CDR1 and CDR2 from the germline V gene are SGHDT and YYEEEE. In DNA form, the CDR3 reads TGTGCCAGCGGGGGGCGGGGGTCTTACAATGAGCAGTTCTTC. Protein sequence: CASGGRGSYNEQFF.

There are many counts of this clonotype. The chain carries TRBV20-1 and TRBJ2-7; tentatively, D is TRBD2 (5 bases). Deletions cut 5 bases from V and 1 base from J, with 18 bases between. This CDR3 is built from 15 residues. Germline V gives CDR1 DFQATT, CDR2 SNEGSKA (reference sequence). The CDR3 nucleotides are TGCAGTGCTGCCATATTTGGGAGAACATCCTACGAGCAGTACTTC. The encoded protein is CSAAIFGRTSYEQYF.

Only a few counts were recorded for this clonotype. The junction shows a germline mismatch at one end, possibly a read error. The V and J genes are TRBV27 and TRBJ2-1; D is tentatively TRBD1 or TRBD2 (5 bases each). Germline loops: CDR1 MNHEY, CDR2 SMNVEV (reference sequence). The CDR3 is 15 amino acids. The chain's CDR3 is CASSFRGSSYNGQFF. The CDR3 nucleotides are TGTGCCAGCAGTTTCCGGGGCAGCTCCTACAATGGGCAGTTCTTC.

This clonotype was observed at least ten times. The DNA of the CDR3 is TGTGCCAGCAGTACGTTAGCGGGAGCGGGAGATACGCAGTATTTT. Its protein product is CASSTLAGAGDTQYF. The rearrangement links TRBV12-3 or TRBV12-4 to TRBJ2-3, with 9 bases identical to TRBD2. Trimming removed 5 bases from V and 5 bases from J; junction bases left unmatched: 8. This CDR3 spans 15 amino acids.

This clonotype has ten or more counts. This CDR3 reads CASGTGEYEQYF. Here the CDR3 DNA reads TGTGCCAGCGGGACAGGGGAATACGAGCAGTACTTC. The chain couples TRBV6-1 to TRBJ2-7; 10 nucleotides agree with TRBD1. This CDR3 is built from 12 residues. Germline V CDR1 and CDR2: MNHNS, SASEGT. V shed 8 bases and J 4 bases; nucleotides not matched to a gene: 2.

In its sample, this clonotype was seen many times. The V and J genes are TRBV7-6 and TRBJ2-7, with 11 bases that match TRBD2. This CDR3 has 15 residues. Germline CDR1 SGHVS, CDR2 FNYEAQ. V was clipped by 5 bases and J by 2 bases; unmatched bases: 5. The CDR3 is CASSIGTSGPYEQYF. The CDR3, as DNA: TGTGCCAGCAGCATCGGGACTAGCGGTCCCTACGAGCAGTACTTC.

In this sample, this clonotype turned up many times. V and J are TRBV18 and TRBJ2-3, with 7 bases that match TRBD2. Germline V CDR1 and CDR2: KGHSH, LQKENI. The length of the CDR3 is 15 residues. The V gene end was trimmed by 0 bases and the J gene end by 3 bases; junction bases not matched to a gene: 3. CDR3 residues: CASSPPSGRTDTQYF. The CDR3 DNA is TGTGCCAGCTCACCACCGTCCGGGAGGACAGATACGCAGTATTTT.

With respect to this clonotype: A junction end diverges from the germline sequence, so it may reflect a read error. The chain carries TRBV25-1 and TRBJ2-1; D is unresolved. The CDR3 consists of 13 residues. Germline CDR1 and CDR2: MGHDK and SYGVNS. In DNA, the CDR3 is TGTGCCAGCAGCTCCGGGCCGTACAATGGGCAGTTCTTC. Its protein product is CASSSGPYNGQFF.

A few counts support this clonotype. This chain joins TRBV6-1 and TRBJ2-6; possibly TRBD1 for D (7 bases). The CDR3 covers 18 residues. Germline CDR1 MNHNS, CDR2 SASEGT. Between the trimmed V and J ends, which lost 6 bases and 0 bases, there was a span of 18 bases. The CDR3 coding sequence is TGTGCCAGCAGGTCAGGGGGGTATTCCGTCTCTGGGGCCAACGTCCTGACTTTC. It translates to CASRSGGYSVSGANVLTF.

This clonotype occurred many times. The chain combines TRBV20-1 with TRBJ2-1, with 8 bases that match TRBD2. The germline V gene encodes CDR1 DFQATT and CDR2 SNEGSKA (reference sequence). The CDR3 length is 14 residues. V gave up 5 bases and J gave up 4 bases; unmatched junction bases: 7. The CDR3 here is CSALLAGSYNEQFF. CDR3 in DNA: TGCAGTGCTCTTCTAGCGGGCTCGTACAATGAGCAGTTCTTC.

V is TRBV3-1 and J is TRBJ1-4, with TRBD1 matching 12 bases. The CDR3 contains 17 residues. The germline CDR1 and CDR2 sequences are LGHDT and YNNKEL (reference sequence). V dropped 4 bases and J dropped 7; count of bases not matched to a gene: 10. In DNA, the CDR3 is TGTGCCAGCAGCCCGCAGGGGACAGGGGGCTTCGGTGAAAAACTGTTTTTT. Its translation is CASSPQGTGGFGEKLFF.

This clonotype was picked up many times. The chain's CDR3 is CASSPSRGVDQPQHF. Written as DNA, the CDR3 is TGTGCCAGCAGTCCCTCCCGGGGCGTCGATCAGCCCCAGCATTTT. The chain uses TRBV28 and TRBJ1-5; maybe TRBD1 (5 bases). With 5 bases removed from V and 5 bases from J, the gap between germline ends came to 16 bases. The germline CDR1 and CDR2 sequences are MDHEN and SYDVKM. There are 15 residues in the CDR3.

The chain links TRBV6-9 to TRBJ1-3; D not resolved. The CDR3 length is 15 residues. Deletions cut 3 bases from V and 0 bases from J, with 9 bases between. The germline V gene encodes CDR1 MNHGY and CDR2 SVAAGI. CDR3 DNA sequence: TGTGCCAGCAGTTACCCGGCCGCCTCTGGAAACACCATATATTTT. Its translation is CASSYPAASGNTIYF.

This clonotype was picked up many times. The rearrangement links TRBV30 to TRBJ1-2; 8 bases fit TRBD1. The CDR3 is 12 residues long. V shed 2 bases and J 8 bases; nucleotides not matched to a gene: 4. In germline, CDR1 is GTSNPN, CDR2 SVGIG (reference sequence). CDR3 residues: CAWSRQGRGYTF. CDR3 DNA sequence: TGTGCCTGGAGTAGACAGGGGAGAGGCTACACCTTC. Complete variable domain (other parts from reference TRBV30 and TRBJ1-2): SQTIHQWPATLVQPVGSPLSLECTVEGTSNPNLYWYRQAAGRGLQLLFYSVGIGQISSEVPQNLSASRPQDRQFILSSKKLLLSDSGFYLCAWSRQGRGYTFGSGTRLTVV.

This clonotype appeared many times. This rearrangement joins TRBV30 to TRBJ2-3; D is ambiguous. Germline values: CDR1 GTSNPN, CDR2 SVGIG (reference sequence). Trimming removed 0 bases from V and 7 bases from J, with 8 bases in between. The CDR3 sequence is 12 residues long. CDR3 coding DNA: TGTGCCTGGAGTGTCCAAGGACATACGCAGTATTTT. This encodes CAWSVQGHTQYF.

This chain joins TRBV28 and TRBJ2-5; 14 bases are a match to TRBD2. Germline CDR1 reads MDHEN; CDR2 reads SYDVKM. The CDR3 totals 16 residues. After removal of 6 bases from V and 5 bases from J, the junction contained 8 bases not matched to a gene. Here the CDR3 DNA reads TGTGCCAGCAGATACCCGGGACTAGCGGGAGTGGAGACCCAGTACTTC. Translated: CASRYPGLAGVETQYF.

There are many counts of this clonotype. The gene calls are TRBV7-9 and TRBJ1-1, with TRBD1 identical over 7 bases. This CDR3 has 14 residues. The V gene end was trimmed by 5 bases and the J gene end by 4 bases; junction bases not matched to a gene: 7. The germline V gene has CDR1 SEHNR and CDR2 FQNEAQ (reference sequence). Here the CDR3 reads CASSPTGFGTEAFF. CDR3 sequence (DNA): TGTGCCAGCAGCCCGACAGGGTTTGGCACTGAAGCTTTCTTT.

Details on this clonotype: A much larger clone sits a single nucleotide away, making a read error possible. V gene TRBV7-2 combines with J gene TRBJ2-1, with D maybe TRBD2 (6 bases). Germline V lookup: CDR1 SGHTA, CDR2 FQGNSA. The CDR3 length is 15 residues. V shed 5 bases and J shed 12 bases, with 23 bases lying between them. As DNA, the CDR3 is TGTGCCAGCAGCCCCTCCGGGGGAGCGGAAGTCGGGCAGTTCTTC. It translates to CASSPSGGAEVGQFF.

V and J are TRBV6-5 and TRBJ1-1; 9 bases map to TRBD1. The CDR3 spans 14 residues. Trimming removed 4 bases from V and 4 bases from J; junction bases left unmatched: 4. The germline gives CDR1 MNHEY, CDR2 SVGAGI. The CDR3 DNA reads as TGTGCCAGCAGTTGGGGACAGGGTGGCACTGAAGCTTTCTTT. It encodes CASSWGQGGTEAFF.

J is TRBJ1-5 and V is TRBV19; no clear D gene. V was pared by 10 bases and J by 1 base, with 14 bases between. Germline V gene lookup returns CDR1 LNHDA and CDR2 SQIVND (reference sequence). The CDR3 contains 14 residues. CDR3 in DNA: TGTGCCACCCACGGCGGCAGGAGCAATCAGCCCCAGCATTTT. As protein: CATHGGRSNQPQHF. The variable domain in full, completed from reference TRBV19 and TRBJ1-5, reads DGGITQSPKYLFRKEGQNVTLSCEQNLNHDAMYWYRQDPGQGLRLIYYSQIVNDFQKGDIAEGYSVSREKKESFPLTVTSAQKNPTAFYLCATHGGRSNQPQHFGDGTRLSIL.